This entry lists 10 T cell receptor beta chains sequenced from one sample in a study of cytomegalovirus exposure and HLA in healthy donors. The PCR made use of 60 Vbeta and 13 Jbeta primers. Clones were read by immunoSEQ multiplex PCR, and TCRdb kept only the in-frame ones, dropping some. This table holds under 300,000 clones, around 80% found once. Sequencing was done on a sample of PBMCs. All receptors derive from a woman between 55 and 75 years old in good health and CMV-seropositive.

CDR3 in DNA: TGTGCCAGCAGCCCGAGCGGGAGCGACCCCTTCCAGCAGTACTTC. Encoded protein: CASSPSGSDPFQQYF. The chain combines TRBV27 with TRBJ2-7; 8 nucleotides agree with TRBD2. Germline assignment: CDR1 MNHEY and CDR2 SMNVEV (reference sequence). The CDR3 contains 15 residues. V shed 6 bases, J shed 8 bases, and the junction held 15 bases outside the gene matches.

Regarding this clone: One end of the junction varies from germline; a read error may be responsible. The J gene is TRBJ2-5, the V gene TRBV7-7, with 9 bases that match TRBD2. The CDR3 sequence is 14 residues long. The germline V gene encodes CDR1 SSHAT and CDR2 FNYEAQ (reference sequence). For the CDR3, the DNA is TGTGCTAGCAGCTTGGGCGGGAGGGGGGAGACCCAGTACTTC. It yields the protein CASSLGGRGETQYF.

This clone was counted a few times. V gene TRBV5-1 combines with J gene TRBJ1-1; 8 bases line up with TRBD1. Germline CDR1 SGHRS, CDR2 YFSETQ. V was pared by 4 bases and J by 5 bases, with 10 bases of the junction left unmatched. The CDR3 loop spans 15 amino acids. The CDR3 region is CASSLGQGGSTEAFF. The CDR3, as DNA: TGCGCCAGCAGCCTTGGACAGGGAGGTTCAACTGAAGCTTTCTTT.

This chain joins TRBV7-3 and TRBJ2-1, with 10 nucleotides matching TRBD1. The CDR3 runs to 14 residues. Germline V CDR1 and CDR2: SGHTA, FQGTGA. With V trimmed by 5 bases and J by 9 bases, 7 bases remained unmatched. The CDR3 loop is CASSKDRGRGEQFF. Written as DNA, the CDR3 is TGTGCCAGCAGCAAGGACAGGGGGAGAGGTGAGCAGTTCTTC.

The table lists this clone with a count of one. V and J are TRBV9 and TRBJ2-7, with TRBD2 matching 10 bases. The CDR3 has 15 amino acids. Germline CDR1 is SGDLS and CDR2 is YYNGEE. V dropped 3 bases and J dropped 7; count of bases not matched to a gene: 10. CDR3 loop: CASSADGTSGDEQYF. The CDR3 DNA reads TGTGCCAGCAGCGCCGACGGAACTAGCGGGGATGAGCAGTACTTC.

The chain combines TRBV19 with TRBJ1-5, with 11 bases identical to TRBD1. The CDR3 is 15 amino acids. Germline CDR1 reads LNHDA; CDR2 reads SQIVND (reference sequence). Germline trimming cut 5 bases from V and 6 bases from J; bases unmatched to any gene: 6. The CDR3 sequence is CASSVTGQGAQPQHF. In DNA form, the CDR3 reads TGTGCCAGTAGTGTGACAGGACAGGGGGCTCAGCCCCAGCATTTT.

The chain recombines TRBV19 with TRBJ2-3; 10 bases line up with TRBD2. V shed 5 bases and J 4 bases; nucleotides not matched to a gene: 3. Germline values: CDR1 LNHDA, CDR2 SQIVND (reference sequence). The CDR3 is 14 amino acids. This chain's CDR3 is CASSRGTSADTQYF. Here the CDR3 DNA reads TGTGCCAGTAGTCGTGGGACTAGCGCAGATACGCAGTATTTT.

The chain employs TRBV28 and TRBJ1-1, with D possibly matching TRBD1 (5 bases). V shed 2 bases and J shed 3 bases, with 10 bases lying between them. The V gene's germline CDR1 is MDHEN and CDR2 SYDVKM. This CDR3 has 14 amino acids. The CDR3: CASSLAGTDTEAFF. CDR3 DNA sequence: TGTGCCAGCAGTTTAGCGGGGACGGACACTGAAGCTTTCTTT. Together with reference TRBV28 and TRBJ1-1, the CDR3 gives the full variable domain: DVKVTQSSRYLVKRTGEKVFLECVQDMDHENMFWYRQDPGLGLRLIYFSYDVKMKEKGDIPEGYSVSREKKERFSLILESASTNQTSMYLCASSLAGTDTEAFFGQGTRLTVV.

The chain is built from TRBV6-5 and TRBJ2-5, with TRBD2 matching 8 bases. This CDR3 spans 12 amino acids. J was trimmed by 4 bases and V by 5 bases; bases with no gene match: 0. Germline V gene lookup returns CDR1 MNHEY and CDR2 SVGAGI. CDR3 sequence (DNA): TGTGCCAGCAGTCTAGCGGGAGAGACCCAGTACTTC. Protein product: CASSLAGETQYF.

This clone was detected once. The CDR3 loop is CASSYGGGNTEAFF. The CDR3 coding sequence is TGTGCCAGCAGCTACGGAGGAGGGAACACTGAAGCTTTCTTT. The chain links TRBV4-2 to TRBJ1-1; D is uncertain. The CDR3 has 14 amino acids. Per the germline V gene, CDR1 is LGHNA and CDR2 is YNFKEQ. The V gene lost 5 bases and the J gene lost 1 base, with 11 bases spanning the gap.